The 29 T cell receptor beta chains reported below all come from one sample, sequenced in a study of blood T cell repertoires in COVID-19. TCRdb keeps only in-frame clones here, not all; method: immunoSEQ multiplex PCR. The sample consists of about 360,000 clones, 88% of them appearing once. The sequenced sample was PBMCs or T cells enriched from blood (not recorded which). The receptors stem from a woman between 35 and 50 years old with acute COVID-19.

In its sample, this clone was seen a few times. The sample carries other DNA sequences with the same CDR3. This chain connects TRBV9 to TRBJ1-2; 7 bases are a match to TRBD1. The CDR3 length is 14 residues. The ends lost 4 bases at V and 5 bases at J; junction bases unmatched: 8. Germline V CDR1 and CDR2: SGDLS, YYNGEE. This chain's CDR3 is CASSPSGGGYGYTF. DNA of the CDR3: TGTGCCAGCAGCCCCTCAGGGGGAGGATATGGCTACACCTTC.

The rearrangement uses TRBV7-6 and TRBJ2-7; D perhaps matches TRBD2 (5 bases). Looked up from germline, CDR1 is SGHVS and CDR2 is FNYEAQ. V shed 1 base and J shed 4 bases, with 17 bases lying between them. CDR3 length: 16 amino acids. CDR3 DNA sequence: TGTGCCAGCAGCTTAGGATCTGCGGGTCCCTTTTACGAGCAGTACTTC. Its protein is CASSLGSAGPFYEQYF.

This chain joins TRBV2 and TRBJ2-1; D unresolved. Trimming stripped 2 bases from V and 7 bases from J, with 12 bases between. CDR3 length equals 14 residues. CDR1 and CDR2 (germline): SNHLY, FYNNEI. The CDR3 here is CASSEIPLSNEQFF. The CDR3 nucleotides read TGTGCCAGCAGTGAAATCCCATTGAGTAATGAGCAGTTCTTC.

The count of this clone is one. V and J are TRBV3-1 (or the pseudogene TRBV3-2) and TRBJ1-1; weak D call: TRBD1 (5 bases). Germline CDR1 reads LGHDT; CDR2 reads YNNKEL (reference sequence). This CDR3 comprises 15 residues. Trimming stripped 4 bases from V and 4 bases from J, with 16 bases between. The CDR3 nucleotides are TGTGCCAGCAGCCTCACCTCCGGGGGACGCACTGAAGCTTTCTTT. Its protein product is CASSLTSGGRTEAFF.

This sequence joins TRBV24-1 and TRBJ1-2; 9 bases fit TRBD1. V trimming: 4 bases; J trimming: 7 bases; junction bases outside the gene matches: 9. CDR3 length: 15 amino acids. The V gene's germline CDR1 is KGHDR and CDR2 SFDVKD. CDR3 sequence: CATSDPRQGETGYTF. CDR3 bases: TGTGCCACCAGTGACCCACGACAGGGGGAAACTGGCTACACCTTC.

This chain uses TRBV9 with TRBJ1-6, with 7 nucleotides matching TRBD1. This CDR3 is built from 16 residues. Losses at the gene ends were 3 bases for V and 7 bases for J; bases not matched to a gene: 10. Germline V gene data show CDR1 as SGDLS and CDR2 as YYNGEE. The CDR3 DNA is TGTGCCAGCAGCGGACGGACGGGACAGTTAAATTCACCCCTCCACTTT. It encodes CASSGRTGQLNSPLHF.

The V and J genes are TRBV2 and TRBJ1-4, with D tentatively TRBD1 (5 bases). Germline values: CDR1 SNHLY, CDR2 FYNNEI. CDR3 length: 15 residues. V gave up 2 bases and J gave up 3 bases, with 10 bases separating them. CDR3 in amino acids: CASSELGGSNEKLFF. As DNA, the CDR3 is TGTGCCAGCAGTGAACTGGGGGGGTCTAATGAAAAACTGTTTTTT.

This sequence joins TRBV9 and TRBJ2-3; tentative D call: TRBD2 (5 bases). Between the trimmed V and J ends, which lost 4 bases and 6 bases, there was a span of 21 bases. Germline assignment: CDR1 SGDLS and CDR2 YYNGEE. The CDR3 is 16 residues long. DNA for the CDR3: TGTGCCAGCAGCCTAACTTTCGGCGGGTTTGCTGATACGCAGTATTTT. Amino acids: CASSLTFGGFADTQYF.

This clone was seen more than once but under ten times. The rearrangement links TRBV19 to TRBJ1-1, with unresolved D. The CDR3 spans 11 residues. Trimming shortened V by 5 bases and J by 4 bases, and 5 bases separated the two germline ends. The germline gives CDR1 LNHDA, CDR2 SQIVND (reference sequence). CDR3 DNA: TGTGCCAGTAGTGGGCCCACTGAAGCTTTCTTT. Protein: CASSGPTEAFF.

The genes are TRBV2 and TRBJ1-1; D is ambiguous. This CDR3 spans 14 amino acids. Germline-derived CDR1 and CDR2 are SNHLY and FYNNEI. The V gene lost 4 bases and the J gene lost 0 bases, with 9 bases spanning the gap. The CDR3 is CASSVSPMNTEAFF. The CDR3 region has the DNA TGTGCCAGCAGTGTCTCGCCTATGAACACTGAAGCTTTCTTT.

The genes are TRBV4-1 and TRBJ2-4, with TRBD2 matching over 7 bases. The V segment lost 0 bases and the J segment 2 bases; nucleotides outside the gene matches: 7. Germline V gene sequence: CDR1 MGHRA, CDR2 YSYEKL. The CDR3 length is 17 residues. CDR3 nucleotides: TGCGCCAGCAGCCAAGAAAGCGGGGTAGGCTCCAAAAACATTCAGTACTTC. It codes for CASSQESGVGSKNIQYF.

The rearrangement uses TRBV7-8 and TRBJ2-6; tentatively, D is TRBD1 (7 bases). V was pared by 5 bases and J by 0 bases, with 14 bases between. This CDR3 region has 17 residues. Per germline, CDR1 SGHVS and CDR2 FQNEAQ. The CDR3 bases are TGTGCCAGCAGCCCAGGGGGACTGTACTCTGGGGCCAACGTCCTGACTTTC. It codes for CASSPGGLYSGANVLTF.

With regard to this clone: The same CDR3 also results from other DNA sequences found in this sample. The chain joins TRBV2 to TRBJ2-5; the D is unclear. The germline V gene has CDR1 SNHLY and CDR2 FYNNEI. The V end lost 4 bases, the J end lost 4 bases, and 7 bases lay between the germline ends. The CDR3 extends over 12 amino acids. The CDR3 loop reads CASSALRETQYF. In DNA, the CDR3 is TGTGCCAGCAGTGCCCTAAGAGAGACCCAGTACTTC.

This rearrangement joins TRBV10-3 to TRBJ1-5; 10 nucleotides match TRBD1. J lost 6 bases, V lost 4 bases, and 3 bases had no gene match. There are 14 residues in the CDR3. CDR1 is ENHRY and CDR2 is SYGVKD in the germline V gene. The CDR3 DNA reads TGTGCCATCAGTGGGGACAGGGGCGGTCAGCCCCAGCATTTT. This translates into CAISGDRGGQPQHF.

CDR3 sequence reads: CASSLEGQRKLFF. CDR3 nucleotides: TGTGCCAGCAGCTTAGAAGGACAGCGAAAACTGTTTTTT. The chain employs TRBV7-9 and TRBJ1-4; tentative D call: TRBD1 (6 bases). V dropped 1 base and J dropped 10 bases, with 10 bases sitting between them. Germline V gives CDR1 SEHNR, CDR2 FQNEAQ (reference sequence). This CDR3 region has 13 residues.

This clone was seen more than once but under ten times. This chain connects TRBV2 to TRBJ1-6; 7 positions match TRBD1. This CDR3 is 15 amino acids long. The germline gives CDR1 SNHLY, CDR2 FYNNEI. Unmatched junction bases numbered 7, after V lost 1 base and J lost 10 bases. For the CDR3, the DNA is TGTGCCAGCAGTGAAGTAACAGGGGTATGGTCACCCCTCCACTTT. It is translated as CASSEVTGVWSPLHF.

The rearrangement joins TRBV10-1 to TRBJ2-3; 8 bases are a match to TRBD1. The CDR3 runs 15 residues. V dropped 5 bases and J dropped 3; count of bases not matched to a gene: 7. CDR1 and CDR2 from the germline V gene are WNHNN and SYGVQD (reference sequence). CDR3 sequence: CASSLRTGITDTQYF. CDR3 nucleotides: TGCGCCAGCAGTCTAAGGACAGGGATAACAGATACGCAGTATTTT.

V usage is TRBV5-1 and J usage is TRBJ1-2; 9 nucleotides align to TRBD1. The trim removed 1 base at V and 6 bases at J, leaving 4 bases unmatched. The CDR3 sequence is 14 residues long. From germline, CDR1 is SGHRS and CDR2 YFSETQ. For the CDR3, the DNA is TGCGCCAGCAGCTTGTCGGGACAGGGAGATGGCTACACCTTC. Protein: CASSLSGQGDGYTF.

The rearrangement links TRBV7-8 to TRBJ1-5; 7 bases fit TRBD1. The CDR3 loop spans 16 amino acids. The germline CDR1 and CDR2 sequences are SGHVS and FQNEAQ. J was trimmed by 1 base and V by 5 bases; bases with no gene match: 8. DNA for the CDR3: TGTGCCAGCAGCCCCAGAGGGGGCTTCAGCAATCAGCCCCAGCATTTT. As protein: CASSPRGGFSNQPQHF. The full variable domain, completed using reference TRBV7-8 and TRBJ1-5, is GAGVSQSPRYKVAKRGQDVALRCDPISGHVSLFWYQQALGQGPEFLTYFQNEAQLDKSGLPSDRFFAERPEGSVSTLKIQRTQQEDSAVYLCASSPRGGFSNQPQHFGDGTRLSIL.

The chain recombines TRBV19 with TRBJ2-1; possibly TRBD2 for D (7 bases). Germline loops: CDR1 LNHDA, CDR2 SQIVND (reference sequence). This CDR3 region has 16 residues. Trimming shortened V by 4 bases and J by 3 bases, and 16 bases separated the two germline ends. The CDR3 bases are TGTGCCAGTAGTACCGTTAGGGGGAGGGACTACAATGAGCAGTTCTTC. Encoded protein: CASSTVRGRDYNEQFF. Filled out from reference TRBV19 and TRBJ2-1, the complete variable domain reads DGGITQSPKYLFRKEGQNVTLSCEQNLNHDAMYWYRQDPGQGLRLIYYSQIVNDFQKGDIAEGYSVSREKKESFPLTVTSAQKNPTAFYLCASSTVRGRDYNEQFFGPGTRLTVL.

The CDR3 is CASSLVGKPYEQYF. The DNA of the CDR3 is TGTGCCAGCAGCTTGGTCGGTAAACCCTACGAGCAGTACTTC. The chain joins TRBV5-4 to TRBJ2-7; unclear D gene. The CDR3 length is 14 residues. The V and J ends lost 0 bases and 2 bases respectively, with 9 bases between them. Per the germline V gene, CDR1 is SGHNT and CDR2 is YYREEE (reference sequence).

This chain joins TRBV29-1 and TRBJ1-1; D uncertain. V lost 6 bases to trimming and J lost 3 bases, with 20 bases between them. The CDR3 has 15 residues. The germline V gene has CDR1 SQVTM and CDR2 ANQGSEA. The CDR3 sequence: CSVRYLITVDTEAFF. DNA for the CDR3: TGCAGCGTGAGATACCTCATAACGGTGGACACTGAAGCTTTCTTT.

This clone has a single count. This sequence joins TRBV5-5 and TRBJ1-2, with 9 bases fitting TRBD1. The germline gives CDR1 SGHKS, CDR2 YYEKEE (reference sequence). The CDR3 is 13 residues long. V was pared by 5 bases and J by 8 bases, with 7 bases of the junction left unmatched. CDR3 in DNA: TGTGCCAGCAGGTGGGACAGGGTGGGAGGCTACACCTTC. As protein: CASRWDRVGGYTF.

The chain links TRBV4-1 to TRBJ1-5, with 7 nucleotides matching TRBD1. In germline, CDR1 is MGHRA, CDR2 YSYEKL. The CDR3 has 17 amino acids. V lost 1 base and J lost 0; bases outside the gene matches: 6. CDR3 sequence reads: CASSQATTGYSNQPQHF. The CDR3 bases are TGCGCCAGCAGCCAAGCGACGACAGGGTATAGCAATCAGCCCCAGCATTTT.

This clone was seen once. The V and J genes are TRBV5-1 and TRBJ1-5, with a possible D match to TRBD1 (5 bases). Per the germline V gene, CDR1 is SGHRS and CDR2 is YFSETQ. The CDR3 length is 15 residues. Trimming removed 5 bases at V and 3 bases at J, with 15 bases between. The CDR3 DNA is TGCGCCAGCAGTTTAGACAGCCATCCCAATCAGCCCCAGCATTTT. As protein: CASSLDSHPNQPQHF.

The chain uses TRBV3-1 (or the pseudogene TRBV3-2) and TRBJ2-5; TRBD2 aligns across 11 bases. Germline values: CDR1 LGHDT, CDR2 YNNKEL (reference sequence). The CDR3 totals 15 residues. The V segment lost 2 bases and the J segment 6 bases; nucleotides outside the gene matches: 5. The CDR3 is CASSQILAGGQTQYF. The CDR3, as DNA: TGTGCCAGCAGCCAAATCCTAGCGGGGGGTCAGACCCAGTACTTC.

This clone was seen only once. This sequence joins TRBV6-2 or TRBV6-3 and TRBJ1-6; tentatively, D is TRBD1 (6 bases). Germline CDR1 and CDR2: MNHEY and SVGEGT. This CDR3 contains 18 residues. Deletions cut 1 base from V and 4 bases from J, with 17 bases between. CDR3 nucleotides: TGTGCCAGCAGTTACTTATACAGGGATGTTCCTTATAATTCACCCCTCCACTTT. It is translated as CASSYLYRDVPYNSPLHF.

The V call is TRBV5-1, the J call TRBJ2-7, with TRBD1 matching 7 bases. Germline CDR1 is SGHRS and CDR2 is YFSETQ. J gave up 3 bases and V 1 base, and 1 base lay outside the gene matches. This CDR3 has 13 amino acids. CDR3 in DNA: TGCGCCAGCAGCTTGCGGACAGGCTACGAGCAGTACTTC. As protein: CASSLRTGYEQYF. Supplemented by reference TRBV5-1 and TRBJ2-7, the full variable domain reads KAGVTQTPRYLIKTRGQQVTLSCSPISGHRSVSWYQQTPGQGLQFLFEYFSETQRNKGNFPGRFSGRQFSNSRSEMNVSTLELGDSALYLCASSLRTGYEQYFGPGTRLTVT.

The chain employs TRBV2 and TRBJ1-4; 7 positions agree with TRBD1. The CDR3 is made up of 15 amino acids. CDR1 SNHLY and CDR2 FYNNEI come from the germline V gene. V lost 5 bases and J lost 6; bases outside the gene matches: 9. The CDR3 reads CASSFSGQFDEKLFF. DNA of the CDR3: TGTGCCAGCAGTTTTTCGGGACAGTTTGATGAAAAACTGTTTTTT. The full variable domain, completed using reference TRBV2 and TRBJ1-4, is EPEVTQTPSHQVTQMGQEVILRCVPISNHLYFYWYRQILGQKVEFLVSFYNNEISEKSEIFDDQFSVERPDGSNFTLKIRSTKLEDSAMYFCASSFSGQFDEKLFFGSGTQLSVL.